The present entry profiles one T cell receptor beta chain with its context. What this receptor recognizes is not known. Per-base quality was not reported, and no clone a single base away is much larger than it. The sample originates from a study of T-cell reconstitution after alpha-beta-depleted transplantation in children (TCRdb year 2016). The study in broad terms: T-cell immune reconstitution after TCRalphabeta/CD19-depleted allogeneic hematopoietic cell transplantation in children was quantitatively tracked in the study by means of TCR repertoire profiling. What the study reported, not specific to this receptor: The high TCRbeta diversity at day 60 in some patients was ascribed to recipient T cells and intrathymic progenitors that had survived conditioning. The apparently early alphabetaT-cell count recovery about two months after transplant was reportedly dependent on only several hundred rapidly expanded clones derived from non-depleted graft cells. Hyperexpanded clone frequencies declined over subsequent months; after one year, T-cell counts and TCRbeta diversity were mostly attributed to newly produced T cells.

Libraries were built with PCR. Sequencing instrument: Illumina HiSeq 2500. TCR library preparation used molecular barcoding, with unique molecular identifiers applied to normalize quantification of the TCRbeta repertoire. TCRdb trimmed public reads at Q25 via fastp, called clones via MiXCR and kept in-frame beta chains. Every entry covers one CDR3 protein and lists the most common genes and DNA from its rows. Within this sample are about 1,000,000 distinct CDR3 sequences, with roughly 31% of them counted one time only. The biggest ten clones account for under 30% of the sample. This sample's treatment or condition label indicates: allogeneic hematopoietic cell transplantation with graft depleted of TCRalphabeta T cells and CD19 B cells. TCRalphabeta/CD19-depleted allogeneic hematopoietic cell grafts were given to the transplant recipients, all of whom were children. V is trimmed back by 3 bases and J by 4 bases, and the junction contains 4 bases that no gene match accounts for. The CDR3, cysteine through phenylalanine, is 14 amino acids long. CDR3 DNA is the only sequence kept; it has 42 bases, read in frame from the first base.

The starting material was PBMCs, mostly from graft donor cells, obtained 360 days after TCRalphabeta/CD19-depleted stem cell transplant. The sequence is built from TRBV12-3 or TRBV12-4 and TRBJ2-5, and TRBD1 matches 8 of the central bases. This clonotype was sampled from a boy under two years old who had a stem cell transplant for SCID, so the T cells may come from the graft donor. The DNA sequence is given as TGTGCCAGCAGTTTCAGGACAGGGCCAGAGACCCAGTACTTC. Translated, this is CASSFRTGPETQYF.